The 30 T cell receptor beta chains below all came from one sample that was sequenced in a study of T cell repertoires in cytomegalovirus infection. Each CDR3 protein gets one entry after TCRdb re-called the reads with MiXCR. The repertoire consists of 250,000 to 300,000 distinct CDR3 sequences, with more than 15% occurring once and the leading ten covering approximately 44%. The sample taken for sequencing was CD8+ T cells from PBMCs. The source of these receptors is a human donor in good health (CMV status not recorded). Some clones in this sample may be carry-over from other donors' samples.

This clonotype was picked up a small number of times. This chain connects TRBV19 to TRBJ2-5; 7 bases map to TRBD2. J gave up 5 bases and V 6 bases, and 12 bases lay outside the gene matches. The CDR3 extends over 15 amino acids. CDR1 and CDR2 from the germline V gene are LNHDA and SQIVND (reference sequence). The chain's CDR3 is CASSPGGGGDETQYF. Written as DNA, the CDR3 is TGTGCCAGTAGCCCCGGCGGGGGAGGTGATGAGACCCAGTACTTC.

In its sample, this clonotype was seen many times. The chain carries TRBV19 and TRBJ1-5; D is undetermined. This CDR3 is 12 amino acids long. CDR1 LNHDA and CDR2 SQIVND come from the germline V gene (reference sequence). With 3 bases removed from V and 5 bases from J, the gap between germline ends came to 5 bases. The CDR3 reads CASSMYDQPQHF. CDR3 nucleotide sequence: TGTGCCAGTAGTATGTATGATCAGCCCCAGCATTTT.

This chain links TRBV18 with TRBJ2-1, with D possibly matching TRBD2 (6 bases). Between the trimmed V and J ends, which lost 5 bases and 4 bases, there was a span of 21 bases. Germline assignment: CDR1 KGHSH and CDR2 LQKENI. This CDR3 is built from 17 residues. CDR3 loop: CASSTTSGTVTYNEQFF. The CDR3 bases are TGTGCCAGCTCAACGACGTCCGGGACTGTTACTTACAATGAGCAGTTCTTC. Based on the CDR3 plus reference TRBV18 and TRBJ2-1, the full variable domain is NAGVMQNPRHLVRRRGQEARLRCSPMKGHSHVYWYRQLPEEGLKFMVYLQKENIIDESGMPKERFSAEFPKEGPSILRIQQVVRGDSAAYFCASSTTSGTVTYNEQFFGPGTRLTVL.

This rearrangement joins TRBV6-5 to TRBJ2-7; D is perhaps TRBD1 (6 bases). V lost 1 base to trimming and J lost 3 bases, with 16 bases between them. The germline V gene encodes CDR1 MNHEY and CDR2 SVGAGI. This CDR3 region has 16 residues. CDR3 protein: CASSYLGYGQIYEQYF. As DNA, the CDR3 is TGTGCCAGCAGTTACTTGGGCTACGGACAGATCTACGAGCAGTACTTC.

This clonotype was seen more than once but under ten times. CDR3 loop: CASSLADGAFTEAFF. The CDR3 bases are TGTGCCAGCAGCTTAGCCGATGGGGCGTTCACTGAAGCTTTCTTT. The chain employs TRBV7-6 and TRBJ1-1, with a tentative D call TRBD1 (5 bases). The V gene lost 0 bases and the J gene lost 4 bases, with 12 bases spanning the gap. Germline values: CDR1 SGHVS, CDR2 FNYEAQ. The CDR3 has 15 amino acids.

This clonotype was recorded many times. The chain carries TRBV7-4 and TRBJ2-1; TRBD2 matches at 9 bases. After removal of 3 bases from V and 5 bases from J, the junction contained 5 bases not matched to a gene. Germline V gives CDR1 SGHVT, CDR2 SQSDAQ. This CDR3 has 15 amino acids. The CDR3 DNA is TGTGCCAGCAGCTTTCGGACTAGCGACCACAATGAGCAGTTCTTC. Its translation: CASSFRTSDHNEQFF.

The CDR3 sequence: CASSQVQASPLHF. DNA for the CDR3: TGCGCCAGCAGCCAAGTTCAGGCTTCACCCCTCCACTTT. V and J are TRBV4-1 and TRBJ1-6; D unclear. Trimming cost V 1 base and J 9 bases, with 7 bases left between them. This CDR3 is 13 amino acids long. Germline V CDR1 and CDR2: MGHRA, YSYEKL.

The chain combines TRBV19 with TRBJ1-1, with TRBD1 matching 7 bases. The CDR3 consists of 16 residues. Germline V gene lookup returns CDR1 LNHDA and CDR2 SQIVND (reference sequence). Trimming at V came to 3 bases and at J to 1 base, leaving 8 bases not matched to a gene. The CDR3 region is CASSIPTGLPNTEAFF. DNA for the CDR3: TGTGCCAGTAGTATCCCGACAGGGTTGCCGAACACTGAAGCTTTCTTT.

The chain is built from TRBV7-9 and TRBJ2-5; D is possibly TRBD2 (5 bases). Germline V gene data show CDR1 as SEHNR and CDR2 as FQNEAQ (reference sequence). The CDR3 loop spans 17 amino acids. The germline V and J ends were trimmed by 4 bases and 2 bases, with 20 bases remaining between them. The CDR3 reads CASSSSLEGLGQETQYF. In nucleotides, the CDR3 is TGTGCCAGCAGCTCTTCCCTTGAGGGATTAGGTCAAGAGACCCAGTACTTC.

This clonotype has ten or more counts. The chain links TRBV27 to TRBJ2-7; TRBD1 might be the D (6 bases). Trimming pared 5 bases from V and 1 base from J, leaving 15 bases between. CDR1 is MNHEY and CDR2 is SMNVEV in the germline V gene (reference sequence). The CDR3 is made up of 15 amino acids. The CDR3: CASSITGIGSYEQYF. CDR3 nucleotides: TGTGCCAGCAGTATAACAGGGATAGGGTCCTACGAGCAGTACTTC.

Comments on this clonotype: A much larger clone sits a single nucleotide away, making a read error possible. V usage is TRBV5-6 and J usage is TRBJ2-3; D is unresolved. V was clipped by 1 base and J by 4 bases, with 13 bases between them. Germline V gene sequence: CDR1 SGHDT, CDR2 YYEEEE. The length of the CDR3 is 15 residues. In DNA form, the CDR3 reads TGTGCCAGCAGCTTGTCACCCCTAAGAGCAGATACGCAGTATTTT. Encoded protein: CASSLSPLRADTQYF. Supplemented by reference TRBV5-6 and TRBJ2-3, the full variable domain reads DAGVTQSPTHLIKTRGQQVTLRCSPKSGHDTVSWYQQALGQGPQFIFQYYEEEERQRGNFPDRFSGHQFPNYSSELNVNALLLGDSALYLCASSLSPLRADTQYFGPGTRLTVL.

This clonotype was seen only a few times. The genes are TRBV6-6 and TRBJ1-3, with D tentatively TRBD1 (6 bases). V was pared by 2 bases and J by 1 base, with 18 bases between. CDR3 length: 18 residues. CDR1 and CDR2 (germline): MNHNY, SVGAGI (reference sequence). The CDR3 coding sequence is TGTGCCAGCAGTTACAGTCCTACGACCAGGGGATCTGGAAACACCATATATTTT. The encoded protein is CASSYSPTTRGSGNTIYF.

In its sample, this clonotype was seen many times. This rearrangement joins TRBV7-3 to TRBJ2-5; D possibly matches TRBD1 or TRBD2 (6 bases each). Germline loops: CDR1 SGHTA, CDR2 FQGTGA. V was pared by 5 bases and J by 5 bases, with 18 bases between. The CDR3 has 15 residues. CDR3 sequence reads: CASSGGEGGWETQYF. The DNA of the CDR3 is TGTGCCAGCAGCGGAGGAGAGGGGGGTTGGGAGACCCAGTACTTC. The variable domain in full, completed from reference TRBV7-3 and TRBJ2-5, reads GAGVSQTPSNKVTEKGKYVELRCDPISGHTALYWYRQSLGQGPEFLIYFQGTGAADDSGLPNDRFFAVRPEGSVSTLKIQRTERGDSAVYLCASSGGEGGWETQYFGPGTRLLVL.

This clonotype was observed a few times. V is TRBV20-1 and J is TRBJ2-2, with 15 bases that match TRBD2. CDR3 length equals 18 residues. Germline V gene lookup returns CDR1 DFQATT and CDR2 SNEGSKA (reference sequence). V lost 4 bases and J lost 5; bases outside the gene matches: 11. The CDR3 DNA is TGCAGTGCTAAAGGGACTAGCGGGGGGCTCGTATTAACCGGGGAGCTGTTTTTT. Protein sequence: CSAKGTSGGLVLTGELFF.

The chain is built from TRBV20-1 and TRBJ2-1; 11 bases are a match to TRBD2. There are 15 residues in the CDR3. Germline V gene data show CDR1 as DFQATT and CDR2 as SNEGSKA (reference sequence). Trimming at V came to 1 base and at J to 6 bases, leaving 5 bases not matched to a gene. CDR3 protein: CSARALAGELNEQFF. The CDR3 DNA is TGCAGTGCTAGAGCACTAGCGGGGGAGCTCAATGAGCAGTTCTTC.

About this clonotype itself: It is likely a read error, because the conserved phenylalanine at the end of the CDR3 is missing. The V gene is TRBV7-9, the J gene TRBJ1-1, with 8 bases identical to TRBD1. Germline V gives CDR1 SEHNR, CDR2 FQNEAQ (reference sequence). Trimming removed 1 base from V and 3 bases from J; junction bases left unmatched: 10. CDR3 length: 17 amino acids. The CDR3 region is CASSLVAGGVSDTEAFY. The CDR3 nucleotides are TGTGCCAGCAGCTTAGTAGCAGGGGGCGTGTCGGACACTGAAGCTTTCTAT.

This clonotype occurred a few times. The chain employs TRBV27 and TRBJ1-1, with D hard to call. The CDR3 totals 16 residues. Germline CDR1 reads MNHEY; CDR2 reads SMNVEV (reference sequence). Trimming removed 5 bases at V and 5 bases at J, with 21 bases between. The CDR3 DNA follows: TGTGCCAGCAGTGCCCCGGGGTCGTACCTCGAGACTGAAGCTTTCTTT. Translating gives CASSAPGSYLETEAFF.

This clonotype came up a few times. The rearrangement uses TRBV4-2 and TRBJ2-3; D is possibly TRBD1 or TRBD2 (6 bases each). With 7 bases removed from V and 2 bases from J, the gap between germline ends came to 16 bases. The CDR3 runs to 15 residues. Germline loops: CDR1 LGHNA, CDR2 YNFKEQ. CDR3 sequence (DNA): TGTGCCAGCACCGAGGGGGGCCGGAACACAGATACGCAGTATTTT. It translates to CASTEGGRNTDTQYF.

The sample holds a few counts of this clonotype. The genes are TRBV19 and TRBJ2-1; 12 bases align to TRBD2. V shed 3 bases, J shed 2 bases, and the junction held 5 bases outside the gene matches. The germline V gene encodes CDR1 LNHDA and CDR2 SQIVND (reference sequence). The CDR3 totals 17 residues. This CDR3 is CASSISLAGGTYNEQFF. CDR3 coding DNA: TGTGCCAGTAGTATCTCACTAGCGGGGGGCACCTACAATGAGCAGTTCTTC.

The rearrangement links TRBV3-1 to TRBJ1-1; perhaps TRBD1 as D (5 bases). There are 17 residues in the CDR3. CDR1 LGHDT and CDR2 YNNKEL come from the germline V gene (reference sequence). Trimming took off 1 base at V and 1 base at J, with 16 bases between the two ends. The CDR3 DNA reads TGTGCCAGCAGCCAAGGTTTCCGGGGGGGAACGAACACTGAAGCTTTCTTT. Its protein is CASSQGFRGGTNTEAFF. Drawing the rest from reference TRBV3-1 and TRBJ1-1, the complete variable domain is DTAVSQTPKYLVTQMGNDKSIKCEQNLGHDTMYWYKQDSKKFLKIMFSYNNKELIINETVPNRFSPKSPDKAHLNLHINSLELGDSAVYFCASSQGFRGGTNTEAFFGQGTRLTVV.

In its sample, this clonotype was seen many times. The chain combines TRBV20-1 with TRBJ2-1, with 9 bases matching TRBD2. The germline gives CDR1 DFQATT, CDR2 SNEGSKA (reference sequence). J lost 4 bases, V lost 6 bases, and 7 bases had no gene match. The CDR3 spans 14 residues. As DNA, the CDR3 is TGCAGTGCCAATAGCGGGGGAACATACAATGAGCAGTTCTTC. Translating gives CSANSGGTYNEQFF.

V gene TRBV11-2 combines with J gene TRBJ2-5; 7 nucleotides agree with TRBD1. The CDR3 contains 11 residues. V trimming: 5 bases; J trimming: 7 bases; junction bases outside the gene matches: 1. Per germline, CDR1 SGHAT and CDR2 FQNNGV. The CDR3 protein is CASSAGGTQYF. For the CDR3, the DNA is TGTGCCAGCAGCGCAGGGGGGACCCAGTACTTC.

The table lists this clonotype with many counts. The chain carries TRBV7-9 and TRBJ1-4; D not certain. Trimming cost V 2 bases and J 4 bases, with 11 bases left between them. This CDR3 spans 15 amino acids. Germline V CDR1 and CDR2: SEHNR, FQNEAQ (reference sequence). The CDR3: CASSLKGNGNEKLFF. CDR3 DNA: TGTGCCAGCAGCTTAAAGGGTAATGGTAATGAAAAACTGTTTTTT.

This clonotype was detected many times. V usage is TRBV6-2 or TRBV6-3 and J usage is TRBJ2-7; TRBD1 matches 8 bases. The CDR3 has 13 residues. CDR1 is MNHEY and CDR2 is SVGEGT in the germline V gene. Unmatched junction bases numbered 3, after V lost 2 bases and J lost 6 bases. CDR3 loop: CASSYPGGGEQYF. The CDR3 DNA reads TGTGCCAGCAGTTACCCAGGGGGCGGCGAGCAGTACTTC.

This clonotype showed up just a few times. As DNA, the CDR3 is TGTGCCAGCAGTTTATGGGAAAGGGCGATAAACATTCAGTACTTC. Translating gives CASSLWERAINIQYF. The V and J genes are TRBV12-3 or TRBV12-4 and TRBJ2-4, with D hard to call. The CDR3 loop spans 15 amino acids. The V end was cut by 2 bases, the J end by 6 bases, with 14 bases between.

This clonotype was counted a few times. The chain uses TRBV20-1 and TRBJ2-1; TRBD1 matches at 10 bases. J lost 4 bases, V lost 2 bases, and 8 bases had no gene match. The CDR3 runs to 16 residues. Germline CDR1 DFQATT, CDR2 SNEGSKA (reference sequence). This CDR3 is CSARPTPGQGYNEQFF. CDR3 in DNA: TGCAGTGCTAGACCGACGCCGGGACAGGGGTACAATGAGCAGTTCTTC.

The sample holds a few counts of this clonotype. The chain recombines TRBV19 with TRBJ2-1, with 15 nucleotides matching TRBD2. Trimming cost V 6 bases and J 2 bases; bases outside gene matches: 8. This CDR3 spans 18 amino acids. CDR1 LNHDA and CDR2 SQIVND come from the germline V gene (reference sequence). For the CDR3, the DNA is TGTGCCAGTAGGGGACTAGCGGGGGGTATTTTGCCCTACAATGAGCAGTTCTTC. Its translation: CASRGLAGGILPYNEQFF.

This chain connects TRBV4-2 to TRBJ2-1; TRBD1 agrees at 7 bases. With 2 bases clipped from V and 7 bases from J, the junction kept 5 bases outside the gene matches. The length of the CDR3 is 14 residues. Germline lookup yields CDR1 LGHNA and CDR2 YNFKEQ. The CDR3 loop reads CASSQPRDRNEQFF. In DNA form, the CDR3 reads TGTGCCAGCAGCCAACCTCGGGACAGAAATGAGCAGTTCTTC.

The chain carries TRBV6-1 and TRBJ1-3; TRBD1 matches 8 bases. CDR3 length equals 16 residues. Trimming cost V 6 bases and J 3 bases; bases outside gene matches: 10. Per germline, CDR1 MNHNS and CDR2 SASEGT. Here the CDR3 reads CASSKFQGAGGNTIYF. The CDR3 DNA reads as TGTGCCAGCAGCAAATTCCAGGGGGCAGGTGGAAACACCATATATTTT.

This clonotype was seen more than once but under ten times. V gene TRBV6-5 combines with J gene TRBJ2-2; no clear D. V lost 4 bases to trimming and J lost 7 bases, with 22 bases between them. The CDR3 contains 17 residues. Germline V lookup: CDR1 MNHEY, CDR2 SVGAGI. DNA for the CDR3: TGTGCCAGCAGTTCGGTGTTGGGTCTGCGTTCGGGCGGGGAGCTGTTTTTT. Protein sequence: CASSSVLGLRSGGELFF.